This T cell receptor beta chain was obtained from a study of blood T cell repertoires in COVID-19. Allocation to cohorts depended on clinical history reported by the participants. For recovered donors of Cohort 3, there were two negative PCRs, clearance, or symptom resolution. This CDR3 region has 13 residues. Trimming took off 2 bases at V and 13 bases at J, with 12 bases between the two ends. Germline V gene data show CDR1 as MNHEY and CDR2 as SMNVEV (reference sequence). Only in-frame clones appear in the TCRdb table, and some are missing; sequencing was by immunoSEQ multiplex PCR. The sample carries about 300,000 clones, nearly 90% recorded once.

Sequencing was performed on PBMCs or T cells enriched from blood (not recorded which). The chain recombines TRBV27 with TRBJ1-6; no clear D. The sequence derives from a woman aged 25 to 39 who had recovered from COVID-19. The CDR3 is CASSLALREPLHF. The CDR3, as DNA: TGTGCCAGCAGTTTAGCCCTGCGTGAGCCCCTCCACTTT.